This entry lists 12 T cell receptor beta chains sequenced from one sample in a study of blood T cells in healthy people across ages. The use of a sample-barcoded 5' primer and a J-beta primer mix characterized a second PCR of 7 to 11 cycles. MiXCR, run by TCRdb on the 5' RACE reads, gives a single entry per CDR3 protein. In the table there are about 1,500,000 distinct CDR3 sequences, approximately 42% of which are singletons. The source material was blood. These receptor sequences come from a woman under 30 in good health.

In its sample, this clonotype was seen once. Because the CDR3 is missing its conserved closing phenylalanine or tryptophan, this is likely a read error. The rearrangement joins TRBV29-1 to TRBJ2-1; 14 bases fit TRBD2. The CDR3 length is 17 residues. Looked up from germline, CDR1 is SQVTM and CDR2 is ANQGSEA. Trimming at V came to 5 bases and at J to 2 bases, leaving 8 bases not matched to a gene. The CDR3 sequence: CSVSPGLAGATYNEQFV. For the CDR3, the DNA is TGCAGCGTTTCGCCGGGACTAGCGGGAGCCACCTACAATGAGCAGTTCGTC.

This clonotype has just a few counts. V and J are TRBV5-1 and TRBJ2-7, with TRBD1 as a possible D gene (7 bases). The CDR3 spans 16 residues. Germline V lookup: CDR1 SGHRS, CDR2 YFSETQ. Trimming removed 1 base from V and 4 bases from J, with 18 bases in between. CDR3 nucleotide sequence: TGCGCCAGCAGCTTGTCGACAGGGAGCGGGCTTTACGAGCAGTACTTC. It specifies CASSLSTGSGLYEQYF.

Remarks on this clonotype: Sequence at one end of the junction differs from germline and may be a read error. The gene calls are TRBV29-1 and TRBJ1-5, with TRBD1 matching over 9 bases. Germline CDR1 SQVTM, CDR2 ANQGSEA. This CDR3 has 18 residues. CDR3 loop: CSVVLPGQGGYSNPPQHF. DNA for the CDR3: TGCAGCGTTGTCCTCCCGGGACAGGGCGGATATAGCAATCCGCCCCAGCATTTT. The full variable domain, in which reference TRBV29-1 and TRBJ1-5 provide the parts outside the CDR3, is SAVISQKPSRDICQRGTSLTIQCQVDSQVTMMFWYRQQPGQSLTLIATANQGSEATYESGFVIDKFPISRPNLTFSTLTVSNMSPEDSSIYLCSVVLPGQGGYSNPPQHFGDGTRLSIL.

This clonotype was seen a few times. CDR3 sequence: CASSLKRGASYNEQFF. The CDR3 DNA reads TGTGCCAGCAGCTTAAAGCGGGGGGCTTCCTACAATGAGCAGTTCTTC. The chain has TRBV7-3 and TRBJ2-1; 9 bases agree with TRBD2. The V and J ends lost 1 base and 1 base, in that order; junction bases with no gene match: 2. Germline CDR1 is SGHTA and CDR2 is FQGTGA. The CDR3 spans 16 residues.

In its sample, this clonotype was seen a few times. The V call is TRBV12-3 or TRBV12-4, the J call TRBJ2-1, with D uncertain. Trimming removed 8 bases from V and 3 bases from J, with 8 bases in between. This CDR3 region has 12 residues. The CDR3 loop reads CASANYYNEQFF. The CDR3 region has the DNA TGTGCCAGCGCCAACTACTACAATGAGCAGTTCTTC.

This clonotype was observed a few times. V usage is TRBV6-5 and J usage is TRBJ2-7; D could derive from TRBD1 or TRBD2 (5 bases each). Trimming shortened V by 5 bases and J by 5 bases, and 13 bases separated the two germline ends. Germline CDR1 and CDR2: MNHEY and SVGAGI. The CDR3 loop spans 13 amino acids. The CDR3 protein is CASSGAGSHEQYF. The CDR3 DNA reads as TGTGCCAGCAGTGGGGCAGGGAGCCACGAGCAGTACTTC.

The gene calls are TRBV3-1 and TRBJ2-7; a weak D match, TRBD2 (6 bases). Deletions cut 0 bases from V and 6 bases from J, with 12 bases between. The V gene's germline CDR1 is LGHDT and CDR2 YNNKEL (reference sequence). The CDR3 runs 14 residues. The CDR3: CASSQDVEGGEQYF. As DNA, the CDR3 is TGTGCCAGCAGCCAAGATGTGGAGGGAGGCGAGCAGTACTTC.

CDR3 bases: TGTGCCAGCAGACTTGACAGGGACTACGAGCAGTACTTC. This sequence encodes CASRLDRDYEQYF. The chain has TRBV2 and TRBJ2-7, with 7 bases aligning to TRBD1. Unmatched junction bases numbered 5, after V lost 6 bases and J lost 3 bases. Germline V lookup: CDR1 SNHLY, CDR2 FYNNEI. The CDR3 contains 13 residues.

This clonotype was counted between two and nine times. The gene calls are TRBV12-3 or TRBV12-4 and TRBJ1-2; maybe TRBD1 (6 bases). Trimming removed 5 bases from V and 4 bases from J, with 11 bases in between. The CDR3 covers 13 residues. CDR3 in amino acids: CASSGTSLYGYTF. The CDR3 nucleotides read TGTGCCAGCAGTGGGACAAGCCTCTATGGCTACACCTTC.

The chain couples TRBV6-1 to TRBJ1-1; D gene ambiguous. Germline lookup yields CDR1 MNHNS and CDR2 SASEGT. Trimming cost V 11 bases and J 11 bases, with 15 bases left between them. CDR3 length equals 10 residues. The CDR3 sequence is CAVEYVEAFF. The CDR3 coding sequence is TGTGCCGTGGAGTATGTGGAGGCTTTCTTT.

This clonotype was observed a few times. The chain combines TRBV2 with TRBJ2-5, with 7 nucleotides matching TRBD1. J gave up 0 bases and V 7 bases, and 5 bases lay outside the gene matches. Looked up from germline, CDR1 is SNHLY and CDR2 is FYNNEI. The CDR3 consists of 14 residues. The CDR3 coding sequence is TGTGCCAGCACCTTTGACAGGGACCAAGAGACCCAGTACTTC. Translated: CASTFDRDQETQYF.

The chain recombines TRBV12-3 or TRBV12-4 with TRBJ2-7, with D uncertain. V shed 1 base and J shed 2 bases, with 6 bases lying between them. CDR3 length: 13 residues. CDR3 nucleotides: TGTGCCAGCAGTTTAGAGTTAGCCTACGAGCAGTACTTC. This encodes CASSLELAYEQYF.